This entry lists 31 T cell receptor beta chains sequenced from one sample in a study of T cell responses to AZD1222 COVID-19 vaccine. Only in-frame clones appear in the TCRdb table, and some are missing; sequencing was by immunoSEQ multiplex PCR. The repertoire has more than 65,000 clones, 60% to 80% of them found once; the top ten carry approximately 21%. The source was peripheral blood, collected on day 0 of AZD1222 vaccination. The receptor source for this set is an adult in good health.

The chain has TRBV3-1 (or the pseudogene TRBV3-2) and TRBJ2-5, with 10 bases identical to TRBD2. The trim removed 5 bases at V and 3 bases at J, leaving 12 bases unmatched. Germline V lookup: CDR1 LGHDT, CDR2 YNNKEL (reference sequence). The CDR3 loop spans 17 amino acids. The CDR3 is CASSFGPLAGLKETQYF. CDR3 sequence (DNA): TGTGCCAGCAGCTTCGGGCCACTAGCGGGGCTAAAAGAGACCCAGTACTTC.

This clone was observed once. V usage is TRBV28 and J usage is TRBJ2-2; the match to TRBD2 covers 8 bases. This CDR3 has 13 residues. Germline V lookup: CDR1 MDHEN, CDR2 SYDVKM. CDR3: CASGGEGTGELFF. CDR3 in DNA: TGTGCGAGCGGGGGCGAGGGCACCGGGGAGCTGTTTTTT.

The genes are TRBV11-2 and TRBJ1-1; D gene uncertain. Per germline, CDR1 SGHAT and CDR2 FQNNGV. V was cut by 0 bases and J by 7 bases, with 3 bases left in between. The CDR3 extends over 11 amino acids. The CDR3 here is CASSLEIEAFF. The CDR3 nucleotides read TGTGCCAGCAGCTTAGAAATTGAAGCTTTCTTT.

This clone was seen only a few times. Written as DNA, the CDR3 is TGTGCCAGCATCGCCGGGACAGGGGGCTCCAATGAGCAGTTCTTC. It specifies CASIAGTGGSNEQFF. V usage is TRBV7-2 and J usage is TRBJ2-1; 12 nucleotides agree with TRBD1. This CDR3 is 15 amino acids long. Germline CDR1 is SGHTA and CDR2 is FQGNSA. Germline trimming cut 7 bases from V and 6 bases from J; bases unmatched to any gene: 7. Based on the CDR3 plus reference TRBV7-2 and TRBJ2-1, the full variable domain is GAGVSQSPSNKVTEKGKDVELRCDPISGHTALYWYRQSLGQGLEFLIYFQGNSAPDKSGLPSDRFSAERTGGSVSTLTIQRTQQEDSAVYLCASIAGTGGSNEQFFGPGTRLTVL.

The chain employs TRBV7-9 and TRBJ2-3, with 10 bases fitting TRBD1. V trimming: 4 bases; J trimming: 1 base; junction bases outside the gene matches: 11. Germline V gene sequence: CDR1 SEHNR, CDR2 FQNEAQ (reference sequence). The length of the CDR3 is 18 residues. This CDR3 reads CASSSSPGQGQGTDTQYF. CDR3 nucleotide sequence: TGTGCCAGCAGCTCTTCTCCGGGACAGGGGCAGGGCACAGATACGCAGTATTTT.

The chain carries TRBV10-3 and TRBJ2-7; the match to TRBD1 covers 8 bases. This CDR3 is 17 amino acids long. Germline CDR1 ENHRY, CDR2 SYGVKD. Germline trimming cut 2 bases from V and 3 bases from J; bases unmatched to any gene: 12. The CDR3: CAISEQGAQEQGYEQYF. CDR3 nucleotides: TGTGCCATCAGTGAGCAGGGGGCGCAAGAACAGGGCTACGAGCAGTACTTC.

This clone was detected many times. The CDR3 loop is CASSPQMNTEAFF. In nucleotides, the CDR3 is TGCGCCAGCAGCCCCCAGATGAACACTGAAGCTTTCTTT. The rearrangement uses TRBV5-1 and TRBJ1-1; no reliable D call. V gave up 4 bases and J gave up 0 bases, with 7 bases separating them. CDR1 and CDR2 (germline): SGHRS, YFSETQ. This CDR3 is 13 amino acids long.

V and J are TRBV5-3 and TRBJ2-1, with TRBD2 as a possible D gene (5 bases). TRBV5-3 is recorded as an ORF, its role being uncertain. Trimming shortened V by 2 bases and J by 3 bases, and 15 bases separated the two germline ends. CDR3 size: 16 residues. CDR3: CARSFWTHPYYNEQFF. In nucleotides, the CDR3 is TGTGCCAGAAGCTTTTGGACTCACCCTTACTACAATGAGCAGTTCTTC.

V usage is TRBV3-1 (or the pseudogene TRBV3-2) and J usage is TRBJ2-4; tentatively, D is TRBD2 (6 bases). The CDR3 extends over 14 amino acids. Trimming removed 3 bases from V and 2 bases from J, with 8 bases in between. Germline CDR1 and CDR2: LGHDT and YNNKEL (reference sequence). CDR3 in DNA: TGTGCCAGCAGCCAGGACTATACCAAAAACATTCAGTACTTC. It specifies CASSQDYTKNIQYF.

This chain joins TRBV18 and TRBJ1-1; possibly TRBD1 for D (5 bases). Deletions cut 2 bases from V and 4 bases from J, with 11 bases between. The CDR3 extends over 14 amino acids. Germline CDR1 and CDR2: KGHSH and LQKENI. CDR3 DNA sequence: TGTGCCAGCTCACCAGTGGGGGGGATCACTGAAGCTTTCTTT. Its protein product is CASSPVGGITEAFF.

The CDR3 here is CASVGPHGYEQYF. The DNA for the CDR3 is TGTGCCAGCGTCGGACCTCACGGGTACGAGCAGTACTTC. The chain links TRBV28 to TRBJ2-7; D is undetermined. V lost 8 bases, J lost 4 bases, and 15 bases lay in between. This CDR3 is built from 13 residues. Germline assignment: CDR1 MDHEN and CDR2 SYDVKM.

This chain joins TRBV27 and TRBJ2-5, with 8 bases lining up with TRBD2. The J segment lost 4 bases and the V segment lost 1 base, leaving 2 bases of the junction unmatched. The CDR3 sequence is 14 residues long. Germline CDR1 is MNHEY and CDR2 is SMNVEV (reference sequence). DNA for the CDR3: TGTGCCAGCAGTTTATTAGCGGGGATAGAGACCCAGTACTTC. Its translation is CASSLLAGIETQYF.

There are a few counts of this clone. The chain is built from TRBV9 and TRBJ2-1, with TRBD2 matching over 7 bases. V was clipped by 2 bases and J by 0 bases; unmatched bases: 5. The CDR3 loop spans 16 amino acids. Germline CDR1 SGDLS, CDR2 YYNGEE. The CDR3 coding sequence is TGTGCCAGCAGCGTGGCGGGGGACCTCTCCTACAATGAGCAGTTCTTC. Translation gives CASSVAGDLSYNEQFF.

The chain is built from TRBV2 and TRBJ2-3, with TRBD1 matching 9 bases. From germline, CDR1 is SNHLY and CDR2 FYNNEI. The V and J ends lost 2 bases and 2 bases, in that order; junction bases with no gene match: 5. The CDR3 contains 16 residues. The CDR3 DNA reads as TGTGCCAGCAGTGAATTGGGGACAGGGTCCACAGATACGCAGTATTTT. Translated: CASSELGTGSTDTQYF. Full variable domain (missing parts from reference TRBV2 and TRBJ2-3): EPEVTQTPSHQVTQMGQEVILRCVPISNHLYFYWYRQILGQKVEFLVSFYNNEISEKSEIFDDQFSVERPDGSNFTLKIRSTKLEDSAMYFCASSELGTGSTDTQYFGPGTRLTVL.

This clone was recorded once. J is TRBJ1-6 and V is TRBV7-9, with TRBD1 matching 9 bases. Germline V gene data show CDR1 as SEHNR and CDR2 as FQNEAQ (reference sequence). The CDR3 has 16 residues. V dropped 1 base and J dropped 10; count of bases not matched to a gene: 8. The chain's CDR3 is CASSLGTGGFRSPLHF. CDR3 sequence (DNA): TGTGCCAGCAGCTTAGGAACAGGGGGCTTCCGGTCACCCCTCCACTTT.

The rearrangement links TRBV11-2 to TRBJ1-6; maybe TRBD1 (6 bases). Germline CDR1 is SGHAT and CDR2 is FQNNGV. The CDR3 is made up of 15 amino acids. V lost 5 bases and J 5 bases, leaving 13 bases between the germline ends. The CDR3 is CASSLGGGNNSPLHF. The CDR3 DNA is TGTGCCAGCAGCCTAGGGGGGGGGAATAATTCACCCCTCCACTTT.

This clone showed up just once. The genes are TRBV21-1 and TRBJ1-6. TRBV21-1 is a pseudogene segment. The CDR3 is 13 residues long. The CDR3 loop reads CASWPPVSSPLHF. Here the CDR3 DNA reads TGTGCCAGCTGGCCCCCTGTGAGCTCACCCCTCCACTTT.

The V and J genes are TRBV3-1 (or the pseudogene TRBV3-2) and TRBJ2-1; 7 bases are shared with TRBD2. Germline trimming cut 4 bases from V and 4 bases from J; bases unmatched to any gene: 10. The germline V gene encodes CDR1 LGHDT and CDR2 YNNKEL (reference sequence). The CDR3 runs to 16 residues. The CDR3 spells CASSPYGAGVYNEQFF. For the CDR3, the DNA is TGTGCCAGCAGCCCGTATGGGGCGGGAGTATACAATGAGCAGTTCTTC.

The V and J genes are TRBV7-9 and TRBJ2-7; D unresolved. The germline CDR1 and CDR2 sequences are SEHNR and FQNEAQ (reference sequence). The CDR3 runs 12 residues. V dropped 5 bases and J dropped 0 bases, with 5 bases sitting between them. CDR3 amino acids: CASSPSSYEQYF. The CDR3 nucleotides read TGTGCCAGCAGCCCGAGCTCCTACGAGCAGTACTTC.

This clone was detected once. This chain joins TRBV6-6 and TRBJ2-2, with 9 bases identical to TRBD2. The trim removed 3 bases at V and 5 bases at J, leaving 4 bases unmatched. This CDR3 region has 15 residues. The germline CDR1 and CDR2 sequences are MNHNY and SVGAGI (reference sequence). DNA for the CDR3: TGTGCCAGCAGTTATAGCGGGAGTGGGACCGGGGAGCTGTTTTTT. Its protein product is CASSYSGSGTGELFF.

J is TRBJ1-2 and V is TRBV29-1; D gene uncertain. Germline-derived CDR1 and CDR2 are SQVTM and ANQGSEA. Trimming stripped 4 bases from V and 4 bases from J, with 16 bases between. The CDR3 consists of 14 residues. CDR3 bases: TGCAGCGTTGTTCTGGGCAATGATGGCTATGGCTACACCTTC. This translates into CSVVLGNDGYGYTF.

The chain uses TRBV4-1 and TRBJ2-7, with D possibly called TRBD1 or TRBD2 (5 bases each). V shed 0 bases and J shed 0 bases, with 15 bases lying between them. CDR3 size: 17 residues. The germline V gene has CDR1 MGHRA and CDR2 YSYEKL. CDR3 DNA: TGCGCCAGCAGCCAAGAGGACGGTCGGGGCGGCTCCTACGAGCAGTACTTC. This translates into CASSQEDGRGGSYEQYF.

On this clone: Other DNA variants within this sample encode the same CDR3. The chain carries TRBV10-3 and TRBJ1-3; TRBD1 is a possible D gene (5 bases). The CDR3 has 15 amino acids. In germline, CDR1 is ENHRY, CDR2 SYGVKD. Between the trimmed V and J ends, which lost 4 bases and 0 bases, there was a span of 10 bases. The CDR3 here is CAISGGGSSGNTIYF. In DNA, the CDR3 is TGTGCCATCAGTGGGGGCGGCAGCTCTGGAAACACCATATATTTT.

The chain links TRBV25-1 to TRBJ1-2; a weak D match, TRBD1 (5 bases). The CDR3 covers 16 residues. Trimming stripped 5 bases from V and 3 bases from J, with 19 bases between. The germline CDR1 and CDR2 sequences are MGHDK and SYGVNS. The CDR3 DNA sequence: TGTGCCAGCAGTTCTCCCTTGGGAGGGACCCACTATGGCTACACCTTC. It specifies CASSSPLGGTHYGYTF.

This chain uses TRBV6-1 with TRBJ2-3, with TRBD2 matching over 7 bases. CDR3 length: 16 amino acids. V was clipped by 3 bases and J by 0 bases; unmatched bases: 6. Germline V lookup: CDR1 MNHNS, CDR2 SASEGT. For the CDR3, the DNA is TGTGCCAGCAGTGACCGTGGGGGGGTTAGCACAGATACGCAGTATTTT. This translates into CASSDRGGVSTDTQYF.

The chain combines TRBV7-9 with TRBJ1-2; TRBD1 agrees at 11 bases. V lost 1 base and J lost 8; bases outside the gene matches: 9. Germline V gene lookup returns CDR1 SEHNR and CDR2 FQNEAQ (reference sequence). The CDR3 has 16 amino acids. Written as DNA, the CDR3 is TGTGCCAGCAGCTTAGGATTTGGACAGGGGGCTAGAGGCTACACCTTC. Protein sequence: CASSLGFGQGARGYTF.

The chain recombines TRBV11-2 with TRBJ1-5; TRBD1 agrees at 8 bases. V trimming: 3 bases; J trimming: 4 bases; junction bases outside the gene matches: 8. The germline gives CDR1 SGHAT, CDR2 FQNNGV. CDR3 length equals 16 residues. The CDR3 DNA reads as TGTGCCAGCAGCTTCCTATCGGACAGGGAAAATCAGCCCCAGCATTTT. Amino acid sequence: CASSFLSDRENQPQHF.

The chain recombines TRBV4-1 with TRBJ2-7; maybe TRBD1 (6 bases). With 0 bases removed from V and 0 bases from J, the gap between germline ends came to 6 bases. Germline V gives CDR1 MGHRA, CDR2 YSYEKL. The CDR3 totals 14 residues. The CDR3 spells CASSQEQGSYEQYF. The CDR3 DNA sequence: TGCGCCAGCAGCCAAGAACAGGGCTCCTACGAGCAGTACTTC.

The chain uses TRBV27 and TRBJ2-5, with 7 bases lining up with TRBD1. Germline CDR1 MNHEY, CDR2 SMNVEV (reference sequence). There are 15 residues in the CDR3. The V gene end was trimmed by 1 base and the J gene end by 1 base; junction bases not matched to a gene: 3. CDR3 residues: CASSLWGQSQETQYF. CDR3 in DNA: TGTGCCAGCAGTTTATGGGGACAGTCCCAAGAGACCCAGTACTTC.

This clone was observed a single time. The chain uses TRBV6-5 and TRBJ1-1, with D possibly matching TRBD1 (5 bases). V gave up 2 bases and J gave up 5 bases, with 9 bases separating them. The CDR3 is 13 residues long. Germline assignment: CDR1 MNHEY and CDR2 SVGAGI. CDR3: CASSYGQRTEAFF. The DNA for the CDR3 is TGTGCCAGCAGTTACGGACAAAGGACTGAAGCTTTCTTT.

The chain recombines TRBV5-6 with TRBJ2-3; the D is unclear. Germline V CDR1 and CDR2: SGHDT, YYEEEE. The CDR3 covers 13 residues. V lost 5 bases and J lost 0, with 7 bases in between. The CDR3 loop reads CASSRPSTDTQYF. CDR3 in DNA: TGTGCCAGCAGTCGGCCTAGCACAGATACGCAGTATTTT.